The 32 T cell receptor beta chains reported below all come from one sample, sequenced in a study of T cells expressing NK-cell markers. Reanalyzing the 5' RACE reads, TCRdb keeps one entry per CDR3 protein, without DNA. The sample holds roughly 390,000 distinct CDR3 sequences. Sequencing input: blood T cells: a sorted CD56 or NKG2C T cell subset, CD4+ or CD8+ T cells, or bulk PBMC T cells (not recorded which). The receptors here all came from a man between 18 and 69 years old in good health.

The CDR3 here is CASSQGRVGAKNIQYF. V usage is TRBV14 and J usage is TRBJ2-4; the D gene TCRdb calls, TRBD1, cannot be checked with no DNA. The CDR3 runs 16 residues. Germline CDR1 is SGHDN and CDR2 is FVKESK.

The chain combines TRBV29-1 with TRBJ2-1; the TCRdb call, TRBD1, lacks DNA for checking. From germline, CDR1 is SQVTM and CDR2 ANQGSEA. The CDR3 is 14 residues long. CDR3 sequence: CSVTTGGRGNEQFF.

CDR3 amino acids: CASRVGQDEQYF. The chain employs TRBV28 and TRBJ2-7. CDR3 size: 12 residues. Looked up from germline, CDR1 is MDHEN and CDR2 is SYDVKM.

The chain combines TRBV11-2 with TRBJ2-6; TCRdb's D gene call, TRBD1, goes unchecked for lack of DNA. The CDR3 contains 21 residues. Germline CDR1 and CDR2: SGHAT and FQNNGV. This CDR3 reads CASSPIKFNGIWGSGANVLTF. Full variable domain (rest looked up from reference TRBV11-2 and TRBJ2-6): EAGVAQSPRYKIIEKRQSVAFWCNPISGHATLYWYQQILGQGPKLLIQFQNNGVVDDSQLPKDRFSAERLKGVDSTLKIQPAKLEDSAVYLCASSPIKFNGIWGSGANVLTFGAGSRLTVL.

The J gene is TRBJ2-2, the V gene TRBV11-2; TCRdb's D gene call, TRBD1, goes unchecked for lack of DNA. CDR3 length equals 15 residues. Per the germline V gene, CDR1 is SGHAT and CDR2 is FQNNGV. CDR3 amino acids: CASSKGTENTGELFF. Based on the CDR3 plus reference TRBV11-2 and TRBJ2-2, the full variable domain is EAGVAQSPRYKIIEKRQSVAFWCNPISGHATLYWYQQILGQGPKLLIQFQNNGVVDDSQLPKDRFSAERLKGVDSTLKIQPAKLEDSAVYLCASSKGTENTGELFFGEGSRLTVL.

The J gene is TRBJ1-1, the V gene TRBV20-1; TCRdb outputs TRBD1, but without DNA this stays unchecked. Germline V gives CDR1 DFQATT, CDR2 SNEGSKA (reference sequence). This CDR3 comprises 15 residues. This chain's CDR3 is CSPVSGPLQNTEAFF.

The V call is TRBV11-1, the J call TRBJ2-1; TCRdb designates TRBD1, a call that cannot be tested without DNA. The germline CDR1 and CDR2 sequences are SGHAT and FQDESV (reference sequence). CDR3 length: 19 amino acids. Here the CDR3 reads CASSLANLGGRSSYNEQFF.

This chain links TRBV20-1 with TRBJ2-2; TCRdb selects TRBD1, and the lack of DNA leaves this call unchecked. Germline V gene data show CDR1 as DFQATT and CDR2 as SNEGSKA (reference sequence). CDR3 size: 16 residues. CDR3 region: CSARSTGQGNTGELFF.

The rearrangement uses TRBV7-9 and TRBJ2-5; the D call of TRBD1 rests on TCRdb alone, since no DNA is present to check it. This CDR3 has 17 amino acids. CDR1 and CDR2 (germline): SEHNR, FQNEAQ (reference sequence). This chain's CDR3 is CASRFSGTPGLAETQYF.

This sequence joins TRBV3-1 and TRBJ1-4. Germline values: CDR1 LGHDT, CDR2 YNNKEL (reference sequence). The CDR3 has 16 amino acids. CDR3 sequence: CASSPSTAATNEKLFF. The variable domain in full, completed from reference TRBV3-1 and TRBJ1-4, reads DTAVSQTPKYLVTQMGNDKSIKCEQNLGHDTMYWYKQDSKKFLKIMFSYNNKELIINETVPNRFSPKSPDKAHLNLHINSLELGDSAVYFCASSPSTAATNEKLFFGSGTQLSVL.

The chain carries TRBV14 and TRBJ2-2; absent DNA, TCRdb's TRBD1 call cannot be checked. The CDR3 covers 16 residues. Per germline, CDR1 SGHDN and CDR2 FVKESK. CDR3 sequence: CASSRRGQVRTGELFF.

The V call is TRBV6-5, the J call TRBJ1-1. CDR3 size: 14 residues. The germline CDR1 and CDR2 sequences are MNHEY and SVGAGI. The CDR3 loop is CASSYERLNTEAFF.

The V gene is TRBV4-1, the J gene TRBJ1-1; as DNA is missing, the TRBD1 call by TCRdb cannot be tested. The CDR3 extends over 16 amino acids. The V gene's germline CDR1 is MGHRA and CDR2 YSYEKL. Here the CDR3 reads CASSQGGGQPNTEAFF.

The rearrangement uses TRBV6-4 and TRBJ1-2; TCRdb's D call, TRBD1, is unchecked because there is no DNA. The CDR3 extends over 14 amino acids. CDR1 and CDR2 from the germline V gene are MRHNA and SNTAGT. The CDR3 reads CASRRQGLNYGYTF.

The chain couples TRBV5-1 to TRBJ2-5; the TCRdb call, TRBD1, lacks DNA for checking. CDR3 length equals 16 residues. The germline V gene has CDR1 SGHRS and CDR2 YFSETQ. This chain's CDR3 is CASRHRPGQVQETQYF.

V is TRBV2 and J is TRBJ1-4; TCRdb picks TRBD1, but there is no DNA to check that call. Germline V gene lookup returns CDR1 SNHLY and CDR2 FYNNEI. The CDR3 is made up of 14 amino acids. CDR3 residues: CASREDSTNEKLFF.

J is TRBJ2-3 and V is TRBV5-1. The CDR3 loop spans 14 amino acids. Per germline, CDR1 SGHRS and CDR2 YFSETQ. CDR3 sequence: CASSWAGNTDTQYF.

The V call is TRBV6-5, the J call TRBJ1-6; TCRdb outputs TRBD1, but without DNA this stays unchecked. The CDR3 spans 15 residues. Germline V lookup: CDR1 MNHEY, CDR2 SVGAGI. The CDR3 sequence is CASSYSTGVGSPLHF.

The chain employs TRBV5-1 and TRBJ1-4; the TCRdb call, TRBD1, lacks DNA for checking. The length of the CDR3 is 13 residues. CDR1 is SGHRS and CDR2 is YFSETQ in the germline V gene. The CDR3 here is CASSPGSGEKLFF.

CDR3 sequence reads: CASSSIGIKNIQYF. The V call is TRBV5-6, the J call TRBJ2-4. This CDR3 contains 14 residues. Germline V gene lookup returns CDR1 SGHDT and CDR2 YYEEEE.

The gene calls are TRBV5-1 and TRBJ1-6. Germline V lookup: CDR1 SGHRS, CDR2 YFSETQ. The CDR3 covers 14 residues. CDR3: CASRIGEAYSPLHF.

V is TRBV28 and J is TRBJ2-7; TCRdb's D gene call, TRBD1, goes unchecked for lack of DNA. From germline, CDR1 is MDHEN and CDR2 SYDVKM. The CDR3 runs to 14 residues. The CDR3: CASSRARQGYEQYF.

The rearrangement joins TRBV6-5 to TRBJ2-7; TCRdb gives TRBD2 as the D gene, but with no DNA this cannot be confirmed. There are 18 residues in the CDR3. Germline assignment: CDR1 MNHEY and CDR2 SVGAGI. CDR3 sequence: CASSSSIAGTSVSYEQYF.

This chain joins TRBV20-1 and TRBJ1-2; the TRBD1 assignment by TCRdb is unverifiable without DNA. CDR1 DFQATT and CDR2 SNEGSKA come from the germline V gene (reference sequence). The CDR3 runs 16 residues. The CDR3 here is CSARGGDRGRNYGYTF.

The V call is TRBV11-2, the J call TRBJ1-2; the D call from TCRdb, TRBD1, cannot be confirmed without DNA. The CDR3 consists of 13 residues. CDR1 is SGHAT and CDR2 is FQNNGV in the germline V gene. The CDR3 loop is CASSQQAYYGYTF.

The chain couples TRBV6-1 to TRBJ1-2; with no DNA, the TCRdb D assignment of TRBD1 cannot be verified. Looked up from germline, CDR1 is MNHNS and CDR2 is SASEGT. The CDR3 runs 15 residues. The CDR3 sequence: CASSEAVGGVYGYTF.

This rearrangement joins TRBV7-9 to TRBJ2-5; TCRdb indicates TRBD1, and absent DNA this call remains unverified. CDR1 and CDR2 (germline): SEHNR, FQNEAQ (reference sequence). The CDR3 is 16 residues long. This chain's CDR3 is CASSSAGGPLQETQYF.

This chain connects TRBV20-1 to TRBJ1-1; no DNA is available, so the TRBD1 call from TCRdb remains unchecked. CDR3 length: 15 amino acids. CDR1 is DFQATT, CDR2 SNEGSKA, per germline (reference sequence). Here the CDR3 reads CSAEYRQGKNTEAFF.

The rearrangement joins TRBV5-1 to TRBJ1-4; TCRdb lists TRBD1, though no DNA is available to test this call. The CDR3 spans 17 residues. Germline V gene data show CDR1 as SGHRS and CDR2 as YFSETQ. The CDR3 spells CASSQGRSSGGCEKLFF. Looking up the rest from reference TRBV5-1 and TRBJ1-4 gives the full variable domain: KAGVTQTPRYLIKTRGQQVTLSCSPISGHRSVSWYQQTPGQGLQFLFEYFSETQRNKGNFPGRFSGRQFSNSRSEMNVSTLELGDSALYLCASSQGRSSGGCEKLFFGSGTQLSVL.

This rearrangement joins TRBV14 to TRBJ2-1; TCRdb names TRBD2, which stays unverified in the absence of DNA. The CDR3 loop spans 16 amino acids. Germline V gives CDR1 SGHDN, CDR2 FVKESK. The CDR3 protein is CASSQAGWLAGNEQFF. The variable domain in full, with the rest retrieved from reference TRBV14 and TRBJ2-1, is EAGVTQFPSHSVIEKGQTVTLRCDPISGHDNLYWYRRVMGKEIKFLLHFVKESKQDESGMPNNRFLAERTGGTYSTLKVQPAELEDSGVYFCASSQAGWLAGNEQFFGPGTRLTVL.

The rearrangement links TRBV20-1 to TRBJ2-3. Germline V gives CDR1 DFQATT, CDR2 SNEGSKA (reference sequence). The CDR3 is 12 residues long. This CDR3 reads CSAPPSTDTQYF.

The chain employs TRBV19 and TRBJ1-2. This CDR3 region has 16 residues. Germline CDR1 and CDR2: LNHDA and SQIVND (reference sequence). The CDR3 spells CASSLGLRLDGYGYTF.